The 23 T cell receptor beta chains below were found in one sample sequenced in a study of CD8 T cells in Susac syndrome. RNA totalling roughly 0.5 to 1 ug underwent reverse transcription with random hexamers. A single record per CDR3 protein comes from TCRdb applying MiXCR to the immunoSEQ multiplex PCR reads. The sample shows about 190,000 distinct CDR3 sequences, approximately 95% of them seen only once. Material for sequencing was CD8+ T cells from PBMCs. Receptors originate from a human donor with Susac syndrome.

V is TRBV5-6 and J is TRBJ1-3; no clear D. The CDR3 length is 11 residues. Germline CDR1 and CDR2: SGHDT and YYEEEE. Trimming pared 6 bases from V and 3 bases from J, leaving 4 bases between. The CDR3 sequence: CASTRGNTIYF. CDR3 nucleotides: TGTGCCAGCACCCGTGGAAACACCATATATTTT.

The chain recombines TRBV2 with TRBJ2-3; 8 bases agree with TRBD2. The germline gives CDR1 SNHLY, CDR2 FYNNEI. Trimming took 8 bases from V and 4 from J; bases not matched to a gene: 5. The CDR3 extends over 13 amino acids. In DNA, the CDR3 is TGTGCCAGCGGGAGACTAGCGCCAGATACGCAGTATTTT. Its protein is CASGRLAPDTQYF.

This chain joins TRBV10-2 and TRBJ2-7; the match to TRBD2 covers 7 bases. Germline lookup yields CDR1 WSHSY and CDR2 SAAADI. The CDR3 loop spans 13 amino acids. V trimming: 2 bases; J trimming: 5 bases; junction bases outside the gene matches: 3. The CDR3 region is CASSETSAHEQYF. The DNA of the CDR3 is TGCGCCAGCAGTGAGACTAGCGCCCACGAGCAGTACTTC.

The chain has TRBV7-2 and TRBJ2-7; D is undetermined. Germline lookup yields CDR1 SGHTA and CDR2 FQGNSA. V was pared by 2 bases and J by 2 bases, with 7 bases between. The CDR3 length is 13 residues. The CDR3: CASSLILAYEQYF. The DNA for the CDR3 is TGTGCCAGCAGCTTAATCTTAGCCTACGAGCAGTACTTC.

The CDR3 sequence: CASTRGGYEQYF. The CDR3 bases are TGTGCCAGCACCCGAGGGGGATACGAGCAGTACTTC. This chain links TRBV12-3 or TRBV12-4 with TRBJ2-7; the D gene is possibly TRBD1 (6 bases). The V and J ends lost 7 bases and 4 bases respectively, with 11 bases between them. The CDR3 covers 12 residues.

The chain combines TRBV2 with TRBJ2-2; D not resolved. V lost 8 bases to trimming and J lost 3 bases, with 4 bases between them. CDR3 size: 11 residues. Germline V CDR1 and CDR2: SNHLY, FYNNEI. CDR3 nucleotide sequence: TGTGCCAGCCAGTACACCGGGGAGCTGTTTTTT. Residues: CASQYTGELFF.

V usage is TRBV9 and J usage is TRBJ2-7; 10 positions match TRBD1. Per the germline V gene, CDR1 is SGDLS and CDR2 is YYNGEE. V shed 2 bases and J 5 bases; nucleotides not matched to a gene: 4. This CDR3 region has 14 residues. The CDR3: CASSVGTGVHEQYF. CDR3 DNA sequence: TGTGCCAGCAGCGTCGGGACAGGGGTCCACGAGCAGTACTTC.

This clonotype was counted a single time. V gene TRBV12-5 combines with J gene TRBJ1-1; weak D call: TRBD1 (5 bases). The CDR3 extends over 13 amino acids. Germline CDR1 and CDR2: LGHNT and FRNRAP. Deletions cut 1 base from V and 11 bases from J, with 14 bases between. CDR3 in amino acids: CASGLGDGDAAFF. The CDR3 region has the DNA TGTGCTAGTGGTTTGGGTGATGGGGACGCGGCTTTCTTT.

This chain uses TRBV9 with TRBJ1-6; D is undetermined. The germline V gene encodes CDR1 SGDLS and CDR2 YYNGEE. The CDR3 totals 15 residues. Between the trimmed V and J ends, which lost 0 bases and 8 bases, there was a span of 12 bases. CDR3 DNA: TGTGCCAGCAGCGTAGATCCGAATATGGATTCACCCCTCCACTTT. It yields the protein CASSVDPNMDSPLHF.

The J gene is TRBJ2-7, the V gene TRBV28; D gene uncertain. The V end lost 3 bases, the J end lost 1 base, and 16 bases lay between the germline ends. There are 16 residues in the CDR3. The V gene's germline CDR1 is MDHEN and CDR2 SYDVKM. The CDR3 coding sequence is TGTGCCAGCAGTTTCCTACACAAATGGAGATCCTACGAGCAGTACTTC. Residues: CASSFLHKWRSYEQYF. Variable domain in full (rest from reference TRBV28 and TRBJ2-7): DVKVTQSSRYLVKRTGEKVFLECVQDMDHENMFWYRQDPGLGLRLIYFSYDVKMKEKGDIPEGYSVSREKKERFSLILESASTNQTSMYLCASSFLHKWRSYEQYFGPGTRLTVT.

The CDR3 sequence is CASSPVSGRSSYEQYF. Here the CDR3 DNA reads TGTGCCAGCAGCCCGGTGAGCGGGAGGAGCTCCTACGAGCAGTACTTC. The chain joins TRBV7-9 to TRBJ2-7; 9 bases line up with TRBD2. The V segment lost 5 bases and the J segment 0 bases; nucleotides outside the gene matches: 8. The CDR3 loop spans 16 amino acids. CDR1 and CDR2 from the germline V gene are SEHNR and FQNEAQ (reference sequence).

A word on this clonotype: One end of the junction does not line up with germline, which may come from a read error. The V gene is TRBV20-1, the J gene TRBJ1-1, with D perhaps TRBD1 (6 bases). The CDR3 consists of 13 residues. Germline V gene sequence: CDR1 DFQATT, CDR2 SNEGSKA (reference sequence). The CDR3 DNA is TGCAGTGCGGAACAGGGCTTGAAAACTGAAGCTTTCTTT. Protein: CSAEQGLKTEAFF.

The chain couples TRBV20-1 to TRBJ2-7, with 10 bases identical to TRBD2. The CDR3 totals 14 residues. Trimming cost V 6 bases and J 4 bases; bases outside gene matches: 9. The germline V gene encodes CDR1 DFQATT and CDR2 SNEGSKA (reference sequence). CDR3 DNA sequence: TGCAGTGCCCTTTCCCCGACTAGCGGGTACGAGCAGTACTTC. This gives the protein CSALSPTSGYEQYF.

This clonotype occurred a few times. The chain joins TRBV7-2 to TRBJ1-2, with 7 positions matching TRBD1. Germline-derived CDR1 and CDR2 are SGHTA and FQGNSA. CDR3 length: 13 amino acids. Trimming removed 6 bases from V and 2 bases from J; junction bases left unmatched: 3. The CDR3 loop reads CASSQGGNYGYTF. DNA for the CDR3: TGTGCCAGCAGTCAAGGGGGCAACTATGGCTACACCTTC.

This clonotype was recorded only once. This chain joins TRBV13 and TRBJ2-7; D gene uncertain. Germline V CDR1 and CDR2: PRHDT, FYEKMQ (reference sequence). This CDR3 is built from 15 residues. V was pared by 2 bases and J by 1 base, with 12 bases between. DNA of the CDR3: TGTGCCAGCAGCTTAAAGTCGCACAGTTCCTACGAGCAGTACTTC. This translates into CASSLKSHSSYEQYF.

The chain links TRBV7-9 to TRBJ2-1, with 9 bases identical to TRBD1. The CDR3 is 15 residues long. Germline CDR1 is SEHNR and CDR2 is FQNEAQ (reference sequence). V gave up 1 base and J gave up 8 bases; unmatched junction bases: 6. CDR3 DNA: TGTGCCAGCAGCTTAGGAGGGACAGGGCGGGATGAGCAGTTCTTC. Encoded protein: CASSLGGTGRDEQFF.

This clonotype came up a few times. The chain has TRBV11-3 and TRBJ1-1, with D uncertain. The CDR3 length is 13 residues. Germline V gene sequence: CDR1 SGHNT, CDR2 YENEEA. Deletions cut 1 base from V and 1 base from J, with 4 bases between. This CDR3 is CASSLGTNTEAFF. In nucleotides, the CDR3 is TGTGCCAGCAGCTTAGGGACGAACACTGAAGCTTTCTTT.

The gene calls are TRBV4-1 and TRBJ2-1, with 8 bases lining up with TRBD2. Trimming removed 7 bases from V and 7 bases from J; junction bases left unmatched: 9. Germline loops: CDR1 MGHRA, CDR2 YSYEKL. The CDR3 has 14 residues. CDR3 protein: CASTQTGGRNEQFF. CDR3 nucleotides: TGCGCCAGCACCCAGACGGGGGGGCGGAATGAGCAGTTCTTC.

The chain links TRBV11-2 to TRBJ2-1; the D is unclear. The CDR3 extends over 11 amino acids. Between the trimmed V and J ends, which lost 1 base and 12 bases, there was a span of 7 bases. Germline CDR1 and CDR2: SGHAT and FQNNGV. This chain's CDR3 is CASSLVEVQFF. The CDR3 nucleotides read TGTGCCAGCAGCTTAGTGGAAGTGCAGTTCTTC.

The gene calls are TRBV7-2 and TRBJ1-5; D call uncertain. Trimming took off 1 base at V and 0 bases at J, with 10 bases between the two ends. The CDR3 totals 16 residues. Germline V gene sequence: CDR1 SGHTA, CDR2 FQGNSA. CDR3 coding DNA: TGTGCCAGCAGCTTAGGCGGCAGATATAGCAATCAGCCCCAGCATTTT. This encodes CASSLGGRYSNQPQHF.

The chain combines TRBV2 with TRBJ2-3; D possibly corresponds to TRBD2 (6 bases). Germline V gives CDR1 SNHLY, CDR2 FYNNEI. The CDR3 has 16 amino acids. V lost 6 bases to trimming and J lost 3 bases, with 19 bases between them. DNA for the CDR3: TGTGCCAGCAGGACAACCAGGGCTAGCGTTACAGATACGCAGTATTTT. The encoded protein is CASRTTRASVTDTQYF.

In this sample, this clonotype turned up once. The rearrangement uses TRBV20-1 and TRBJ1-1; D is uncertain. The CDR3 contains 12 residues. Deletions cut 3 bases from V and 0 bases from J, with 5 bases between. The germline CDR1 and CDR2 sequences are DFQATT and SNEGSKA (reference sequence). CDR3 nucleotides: TGCAGTGCTAGCTTCTTGAACACTGAAGCTTTCTTT. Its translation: CSASFLNTEAFF.

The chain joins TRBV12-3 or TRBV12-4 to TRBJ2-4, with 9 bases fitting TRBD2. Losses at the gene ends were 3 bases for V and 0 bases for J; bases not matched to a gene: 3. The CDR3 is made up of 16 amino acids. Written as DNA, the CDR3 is TGTGCCAGCAGTTTCTCACTAGCGGGAGCCAAAAACATTCAGTACTTC. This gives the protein CASSFSLAGAKNIQYF.